This TCR beta chain was retrieved from a study of T cells in Graves' hyperthyroidism and ophthalmopathy (dated by TCRdb to 2018 to 2020). About the study as a whole: Peripheral blood was sampled at the time of initial diagnosis, prior to any treatment. The paper describes TCR Vbeta CDR3 sequencing of around 130 peripheral blood samples, made up of 43 ophthalmopathy patients, roughly 75 hyperthyroidism patients and about 17 progressor patients. Thyroid tissue and blood T-cell repertoires from roughly six Graves' hyperthyroidism patients were also compared in the study. Whether ophthalmopathy could be predicted prospectively was tested in an independent validation cohort made up of roughly 20 hyperthyroidism patients plus 17 patients who later progressed to ophthalmopathy. The 100 or so discovery patients were randomly split 7:3 into training and test sets. Following sampling, methimazole starting at 30 mg daily was given to hyperthyroidism patients, and high-dose intravenous methylprednisolone was given to ophthalmopathy patients. To identify TCR V-J signatures that set the groups apart, the researchers used a discovery cohort of 100 patients, made up of 40 to 45 with Graves' ophthalmopathy and approximately 57 with stable Graves' hyperthyroidism. The study at large found these results: Ophthalmopathy was separated from stable hyperthyroidism by a 13 V-J signature model, with approximately 86% sensitivity and roughly 81% specificity obtained in cross-validation and 80%/75% obtained in testing. During validation, the model predicted progression to ophthalmopathy a median of approximately 7 months ahead of onset, with just under 71% sensitivity and about 75% specificity. Most expanded thyroid clonotypes (frequency above 0.001) were also detected in blood, suggesting blood repertoires may reflect thyroid immune responses. No statistical method was used to fix the sample size in advance, and group allocation was not hidden from the investigators.

The TCR beta CDR3 regions were amplified from RNA transcripts. The first round of RT-PCR for the TCR CDR3 was performed with the HTBI primer set and the Qiagen OneStep RT-PCR kit. The libraries were constructed in a second round of multiplex PCR and then size-selected and purified. Paired-end sequencing of the libraries was performed with 100 bp reads on an Illumina HiSeq2000. In the authors' own workflow: Raw data were processed with SOAPnuke, discarding reads with adapters, uncalled bases, mean Phred below 15, or no exact constant-primer or identifier match. COPE v1.2.5 was used to merge high-quality paired reads, and clonotypes were defined as unique nucleotide sequences. Clonotypes were aligned to IMGT TRBV, TRBD and TRBJ reference segments using MiTCR v1.1. The analysis included only V-J combinations with a frequency above 0.0001, which together covered approximately 99% of the repertoires. A TCS score was defined as the ratio of F50 (clonal expansion) to E x V (chaos), with BLOSUM62-based TCRdist applied between CDR3 peptides within each V-J. Welch's t-statistics and random forest reduced 500 to 550 V-J features to 13, which were used in a naive Bayes classifier (R e1071). Using fastp trimming at Q25 and MiXCR clonotype assembly, TCRdb reanalyzed the public sequencing data and kept in-frame beta chains. Rows are combined by CDR3 protein, so each entry shows the most common genes and DNA. TCRdb assigned the V and J calls; the authors' analysis was not used. The sample has about 480,000 distinct CDR3 sequences on record, about an eighth of them singletons. Of the sample, 15% to 20% falls within the top ten clones.

The CDR3 measures 15 amino acids from cysteine to phenylalanine. Left in the record is the CDR3 DNA by itself, 45 bases read in frame from the first base. CDR1 and CDR2 (SEHNR, FQNEAQ) derive from the germline V gene (reference sequence). Between the V and J ends, shortened by 5 bases and 8 bases respectively, the junction contains 21 bases. This clonotype was observed a handful of times. The specificity of this receptor is unknown. Base quality data are lacking; no much larger clone is found one base away. A patient counted as having stable Graves' hyperthyroidism if no progression to ophthalmopathy occurred over 18 months of follow-up. Hyperthyroidism patients were aged 18 to 65 years and newly diagnosed, with disease duration of less than 2 months. Any patient with an uncontrolled infection, another autoimmune disease, pregnancy or lactation was excluded. Diagnoses were established on the basis of clinical symptoms, serum thyroxine and TRAb, thyroid ultrasound, and orbital computed tomography. PBMCs were separated from 10 ml of fresh peripheral blood using Ficoll-Paque density gradient centrifugation. Total RNA was extracted with Trizol reagent, and quality was checked on an Agilent 2100 Bioanalyzer.

Here the chain combines TRBV7-9 and TRBJ1-2; no D gene call is confident. Source material: blood. This clonotype originated in a woman aged 18-29 years with Graves' hyperthyroidism. DNA sequence: TGTGCCAGCAGCGCTCAGCCGACCGGGAATAAAGGCTACACCTTC. This gives the protein CASSAQPTGNKGYTF.